The next 28 T cell receptor beta chains were all read from a single sample in a study of shared clonotypes between healthy human individuals. Profiled with immunoSEQ multiplex PCR; TCRdb holds only in-frame clones, not every one. The table has about 1,900,000 clones, just under 95% seen once. Only CD45RO-negative cells positively selected for CCR7 counted as naive CD8 cells, so terminally differentiated effector memory CD45RA+ cells were excluded. Sequencing used naive CD8+ T cells sorted from blood. These receptors originate from a man younger than 35 in good health.

The gene calls are TRBV5-1 and TRBJ2-1; D gene uncertain. The CDR3 has 15 amino acids. The germline gives CDR1 SGHRS, CDR2 YFSETQ. V was shortened by 4 bases and J by 8 bases, with 19 bases between the two germline ends. The CDR3 bases are TGCGCCAGCAGCCAAACTTTGGATTCACTCGATGAGCAGTTCTTC. Translated, it gives CASSQTLDSLDEQFF. Looking up the rest from reference TRBV5-1 and TRBJ2-1 gives the full variable domain: KAGVTQTPRYLIKTRGQQVTLSCSPISGHRSVSWYQQTPGQGLQFLFEYFSETQRNKGNFPGRFSGRQFSNSRSEMNVSTLELGDSALYLCASSQTLDSLDEQFFGPGTRLTVL.

This rearrangement joins TRBV28 to TRBJ1-2, with D uncertain. The CDR3 sequence is 11 residues long. With 6 bases removed from V and 8 bases from J, the gap between germline ends came to 10 bases. Germline V CDR1 and CDR2: MDHEN, SYDVKM. CDR3 loop: CASSKISGYTF. For the CDR3, the DNA is TGTGCCAGCAGCAAAATTTCGGGCTACACCTTC.

This clone was seen once. This chain connects TRBV27 to TRBJ2-3; no clear D gene. Per germline, CDR1 MNHEY and CDR2 SMNVEV (reference sequence). V was trimmed by 3 bases and J by 2 bases, leaving 9 bases between them. CDR3 length: 14 residues. The CDR3 loop reads CASSFGQNTDTQYF. The CDR3 nucleotides are TGTGCCAGCAGTTTTGGGCAGAACACAGATACGCAGTATTTT.

This chain joins TRBV2 and TRBJ1-6, with TRBD1 matching over 9 bases. The CDR3 is 16 amino acids. The junction had 6 bases not matched to a gene; V was cut back by 1 base and J by 8 bases. The germline CDR1 and CDR2 sequences are SNHLY and FYNNEI. The CDR3 DNA reads as TGTGCCAGCAGTGAAGACCGAGGGACAGGGTATTCACCCCTCCACTTT. Protein product: CASSEDRGTGYSPLHF.

The chain links TRBV9 to TRBJ1-2; no definite D call. V was shortened by 1 base and J by 6 bases, with 13 bases between the two germline ends. The CDR3 spans 14 residues. Germline V gene sequence: CDR1 SGDLS, CDR2 YYNGEE. The CDR3 region is CASSVTNSADGYTF. In nucleotides, the CDR3 is TGTGCCAGCAGCGTAACTAACAGTGCCGATGGCTACACCTTC.

To note about this clone: Other DNA sequences from this sample encode an identical CDR3 as well. V and J are TRBV6-1 and TRBJ2-7; D unclear. The germline V gene has CDR1 MNHNS and CDR2 SASEGT. CDR3 size: 12 residues. V was clipped by 3 bases and J by 2 bases, with 5 bases between them. The CDR3 here is CASSDPAYEQYF. The CDR3 nucleotides read TGTGCCAGCAGTGATCCTGCCTACGAGCAGTACTTC.

The chain's CDR3 is CASSDRDQRETQYF. In nucleotides, the CDR3 is TGTGCCAGCAGTGACAGGGACCAAAGGGAGACCCAGTACTTC. The chain joins TRBV28 to TRBJ2-5; TRBD1 matches 7 bases. The CDR3 consists of 14 residues. In germline, CDR1 is MDHEN, CDR2 SYDVKM. The J segment lost 5 bases and the V segment lost 5 bases, leaving 8 bases of the junction unmatched.

About this clone: Distinct nucleotide sequences in the sample also encode this CDR3. The V call is TRBV30, the J call TRBJ1-5; D call uncertain. The CDR3 runs 15 residues. Trimming took off 3 bases at V and 0 bases at J, with 12 bases between the two ends. The V gene's germline CDR1 is GTSNPN and CDR2 SVGIG (reference sequence). Here the CDR3 DNA reads TGTGCCTGGAGCCCGGGAACAGTTAGCAATCAGCCCCAGCATTTT. It translates to CAWSPGTVSNQPQHF.

The chain combines TRBV27 with TRBJ2-7; TRBD2 agrees at 10 bases. V lost 6 bases, J lost 0 bases, and 5 bases stayed unmatched. The V gene's germline CDR1 is MNHEY and CDR2 SMNVEV (reference sequence). The CDR3 is 15 residues long. The CDR3 region is CASRTGTSVSYEQYF. The CDR3 nucleotides read TGTGCCAGCAGGACCGGGACTAGCGTCTCCTACGAGCAGTACTTC.

Concerning this clone: Other DNA sequences in this specimen translate into the identical CDR3. The gene calls are TRBV19 and TRBJ1-1; D call uncertain. V lost 3 bases, J lost 5 bases, and 10 bases lay in between. Per the germline V gene, CDR1 is LNHDA and CDR2 is SQIVND (reference sequence). This CDR3 is built from 13 residues. CDR3 residues: CASSIPGYTEAFF. The DNA for the CDR3 is TGTGCCAGTAGTATCCCGGGATATACTGAAGCTTTCTTT. Full variable domain (rest looked up from reference TRBV19 and TRBJ1-1): DGGITQSPKYLFRKEGQNVTLSCEQNLNHDAMYWYRQDPGQGLRLIYYSQIVNDFQKGDIAEGYSVSREKKESFPLTVTSAQKNPTAFYLCASSIPGYTEAFFGQGTRLTVV.

The chain is built from TRBV4-3 and TRBJ2-1; D ambiguous. CDR1 and CDR2 (germline): LGHNA, YSLEER. Trimming cost V 0 bases and J 6 bases, with 12 bases left between them. The CDR3 runs to 15 residues. CDR3 in amino acids: CASSQDPGAFNEQFF. In DNA, the CDR3 is TGCGCCAGCAGCCAAGATCCCGGCGCCTTCAATGAGCAGTTCTTC.

The J gene is TRBJ2-3, the V gene TRBV10-2; 11 bases are shared with TRBD2. CDR3 length: 15 amino acids. With V trimmed by 7 bases and J by 3 bases, 6 bases remained unmatched. CDR1 WSHSY and CDR2 SAAADI come from the germline V gene. CDR3: CASTPASGGTDTQYF. CDR3 coding DNA: TGCGCCAGCACCCCGGCTAGCGGGGGGACAGATACGCAGTATTTT.

As regards this clone: This could be a read error, since a much larger clone is one nucleotide away. The V call is TRBV10-2, the J call TRBJ2-2; tentatively, D is TRBD1 (6 bases). Germline CDR1 is WSHSY and CDR2 is SAAADI. V was pared by 6 bases and J by 4 bases, with 9 bases between. The CDR3 has 13 amino acids. CDR3 nucleotide sequence: TGCGCCAGCAGGGACAGTCTCACCGGGGAGCTGTTTTTT. Its protein product is CASRDSLTGELFF.

V gene TRBV27 combines with J gene TRBJ1-2, with D uncertain. V lost 5 bases and J lost 5, with 12 bases in between. The CDR3 has 13 amino acids. Germline CDR1 is MNHEY and CDR2 is SMNVEV (reference sequence). CDR3 bases: TGTGCCAGCAGTCTAACGACGGGGTATGGCTACACCTTC. Its protein product is CASSLTTGYGYTF.

The chain combines TRBV9 with TRBJ2-3; 8 bases are a match to TRBD2. V lost 4 bases to trimming and J lost 5 bases; unmatched junction nucleotides: 12. Germline-derived CDR1 and CDR2 are SGDLS and YYNGEE. The CDR3 covers 16 residues. The CDR3: CASSTQTRGGQDTQYF. The CDR3 nucleotides are TGTGCCAGCAGCACTCAAACCCGGGGGGGCCAAGATACGCAGTATTTT. The entire variable domain, with the rest obtained from reference TRBV9 and TRBJ2-3, is as follows: DSGVTQTPKHLITATGQRVTLRCSPRSGDLSVYWYQQSLDQGLQFLIQYYNGEERAKGNILERFSAQQFPDLHSELNLSSLELGDSALYFCASSTQTRGGQDTQYFGPGTRLTVL.

This chain uses TRBV27 with TRBJ2-1; D is possibly TRBD2 (7 bases). The CDR3 loop spans 15 amino acids. Germline-derived CDR1 and CDR2 are MNHEY and SMNVEV (reference sequence). Trimming pared 2 bases from V and 2 bases from J, leaving 10 bases between. CDR3 bases: TGTGCCAGCAGTTTAGGGGGGGGCCCCTACAATGAGCAGTTCTTC. Translation: CASSLGGGPYNEQFF.

This rearrangement joins TRBV13 to TRBJ1-4; tentative D call: TRBD1 (5 bases). With 7 bases removed from V and 7 bases from J, the gap between germline ends came to 13 bases. Looked up from germline, CDR1 is PRHDT and CDR2 is FYEKMQ (reference sequence). The CDR3 sequence is 13 residues long. The CDR3 bases are TGTGCCAGCACCTCCGGCGGGGGTGAAAAACTGTTTTTT. Translation gives CASTSGGGEKLFF.

The genes are TRBV4-1 and TRBJ1-1, with 7 nucleotides matching TRBD1. Germline assignment: CDR1 MGHRA and CDR2 YSYEKL. With 0 bases clipped from V and 8 bases from J, the junction kept 9 bases outside the gene matches. The CDR3 runs to 15 residues. The CDR3 sequence: CASSQEGDSLMEAFF. CDR3 DNA: TGCGCCAGCAGCCAAGAGGGGGACAGCTTAATGGAAGCTTTCTTT.

The V gene is TRBV28, the J gene TRBJ2-2, with D perhaps matching TRBD1 (5 bases). V lost 8 bases to trimming and J lost 6 bases, with 19 bases between them. This CDR3 has 15 amino acids. The V gene's germline CDR1 is MDHEN and CDR2 SYDVKM. CDR3: CASAIYQGIAGELFF. DNA for the CDR3: TGTGCCAGCGCGATCTACCAGGGTATAGCCGGGGAGCTGTTTTTT.

Written as DNA, the CDR3 is TGCGCCAGCAGCCCTTTTCCATCGAACACCGGGGAGCTGTTTTTT. It translates to CASSPFPSNTGELFF. The rearrangement links TRBV5-1 to TRBJ2-2; D unresolved. CDR1 is SGHRS, CDR2 YFSETQ, per germline. The V end lost 4 bases, the J end lost 0 bases, and 10 bases lay between the germline ends. CDR3 length equals 15 residues.

The rearrangement joins TRBV10-3 to TRBJ2-5; D is perhaps TRBD1 (5 bases). CDR3 length: 12 amino acids. Trimming stripped 6 bases from V and 3 bases from J, with 8 bases between. Germline-derived CDR1 and CDR2 are ENHRY and SYGVKD. CDR3 loop: CAIRQDKETQYF. The CDR3 DNA reads TGTGCCATCAGGCAGGACAAAGAGACCCAGTACTTC.

Details on this clone: The junction differs from germline at one of its ends, possibly a read error. J is TRBJ2-7 and V is TRBV7-9; D perhaps matches TRBD2 (6 bases). The CDR3 sequence is 15 residues long. The germline gives CDR1 SEHNR, CDR2 FQNEAQ (reference sequence). Here the CDR3 DNA reads TGTGCCAGCAGCTTAGGGGGGGACGGCTCCCACATCGTGGACTTC. It encodes CASSLGGDGSHIVDF.

The V and J genes are TRBV4-3 and TRBJ2-7; D gene uncertain. In germline, CDR1 is LGHNA, CDR2 YSLEER. The V gene lost 0 bases and the J gene lost 7 bases, with 22 bases spanning the gap. CDR3 length: 17 residues. CDR3 sequence: CASSQEVFTIGFEEQYF. CDR3 DNA sequence: TGCGCCAGCAGCCAAGAAGTCTTTACTATCGGGTTTGAGGAGCAGTACTTC.

The chain is built from TRBV5-6 and TRBJ2-3; D is possibly TRBD1 (6 bases). The germline V gene encodes CDR1 SGHDT and CDR2 YYEEEE. Between the trimmed V and J ends, which lost 7 bases and 2 bases, there was a span of 11 bases. The CDR3 runs 13 residues. The CDR3 reads CASRSGVTDTQYF. The CDR3, as DNA: TGTGCCAGCCGTTCAGGGGTCACAGATACGCAGTATTTT. Combining the CDR3 with reference TRBV5-6 and TRBJ2-3 gives the whole variable domain DAGVTQSPTHLIKTRGQQVTLRCSPKSGHDTVSWYQQALGQGPQFIFQYYEEEERQRGNFPDRFSGHQFPNYSSELNVNALLLGDSALYLCASRSGVTDTQYFGPGTRLTVL.

The J gene is TRBJ2-3, the V gene TRBV29-1; 10 nucleotides match TRBD2. CDR3 length: 17 residues. Germline-derived CDR1 and CDR2 are SQVTM and ANQGSEA. V was clipped by 1 base and J by 2 bases; unmatched bases: 9. CDR3 amino acids: CSVEVSGGPRPTDTQYF. The CDR3 DNA follows: TGCAGCGTTGAAGTTAGCGGGGGGCCCCGGCCCACAGATACGCAGTATTTT.

This rearrangement joins TRBV5-6 to TRBJ1-3; TRBD1 is a possible D gene (6 bases). The germline V and J ends were trimmed by 2 bases and 2 bases, with 8 bases remaining between them. This CDR3 comprises 14 residues. Germline CDR1 is SGHDT and CDR2 is YYEEEE. The CDR3 region is CASSFRGPGNTIYF. In DNA, the CDR3 is TGTGCCAGCAGCTTCCGGGGGCCTGGAAACACCATATATTTT.

The J gene is TRBJ2-7, the V gene TRBV10-2, with 9 nucleotides matching TRBD1. The ends lost 6 bases at V and 6 bases at J; junction bases unmatched: 3. Germline V gene data show CDR1 as WSHSY and CDR2 as SAAADI. The CDR3 sequence is 12 residues long. The CDR3 region has the DNA TGCGCCAGCAGGGGGACAGGGCTCGAGCAGTACTTC. This sequence encodes CASRGTGLEQYF.

The chain carries TRBV7-6 and TRBJ2-5, with D possibly called TRBD1 or TRBD2 (5 bases each). Germline CDR1 is SGHVS and CDR2 is FNYEAQ. Trimming took 2 bases from V and 3 from J, leaving 22 bases between them. The CDR3 runs 18 residues. The CDR3 protein is CASSLSGVGDGREETQYF. The DNA of the CDR3 is TGTGCCAGCAGCTTAAGTGGCGTTGGGGACGGTCGAGAAGAGACCCAGTACTTC.